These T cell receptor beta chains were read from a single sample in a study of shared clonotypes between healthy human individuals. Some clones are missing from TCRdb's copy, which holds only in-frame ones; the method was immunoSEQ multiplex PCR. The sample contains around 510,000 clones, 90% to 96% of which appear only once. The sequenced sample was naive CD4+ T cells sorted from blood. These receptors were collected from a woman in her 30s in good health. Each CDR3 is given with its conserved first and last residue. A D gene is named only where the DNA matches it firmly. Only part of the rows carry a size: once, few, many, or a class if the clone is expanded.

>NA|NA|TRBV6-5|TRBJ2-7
TGTGCCAGCAGTTACTCTGCATACTCAGGCGAGCAGTACTTC
CASSYSAYSGEQYF
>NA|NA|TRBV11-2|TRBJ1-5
TGTGCCAGCAGCTTAGACGACAATCAGCCCCAGCATTTT
CASSLDDNQPQHF
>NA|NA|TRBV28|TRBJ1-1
TGTGCCATCGGGGGAGGGGTCACGAACACTGAAGCTTTCTTT
CAIGGGVTNTEAFF
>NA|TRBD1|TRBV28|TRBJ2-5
TGTGCCAGCAGCGACAGGGTACGGGAGACCCAGTACTTC
CASSDRVRETQYF
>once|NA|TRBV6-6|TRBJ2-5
TGTGCCAGCAGCTTAAGGGTAGCTGGAGAGACCCAGTACTTC
CASSLRVAGETQYF
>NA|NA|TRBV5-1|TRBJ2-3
TGCGCCAGCAGCTTATCTCCTTCTAGCACAGATACGCAGTATTTT
CASSLSPSSTDTQYF
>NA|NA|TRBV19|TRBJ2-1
TGTGCCAGTAGTATTGAAGACAGAAGCAATGAGCAGTTCTTC
CASSIEDRSNEQFF
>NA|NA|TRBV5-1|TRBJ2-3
TGCGCCAGCAGCACCGGGGGTAGCACAGATACGCAGTATTTT
CASSTGGSTDTQYF
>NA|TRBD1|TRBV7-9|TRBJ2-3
TGTGCCAGCAGCTACGGGACAGACTATCGTACGCAGTATTTT
CASSYGTDYRTQYF
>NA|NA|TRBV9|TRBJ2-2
TGTGCCAGCAGCCCAACCTCGGGGAGCTACGGGGAGCTGTTTTTT
CASSPTSGSYGELFF
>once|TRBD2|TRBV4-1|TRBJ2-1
TGCGCCAGCAGCCAGGCGCTAGCGGGAGTCTCCTACAATGAGCAGTTCTTC
CASSQALAGVSYNEQFF
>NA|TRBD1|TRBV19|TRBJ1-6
TGTGCCAGTAGTAGAGGGACAGCTGAAAATTCACCCCTCCACTTT
CASSRGTAENSPLHF
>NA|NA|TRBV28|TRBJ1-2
TGTGCCACCGACGCGGGACACAGATATGGCTACACCTTC
CATDAGHRYGYTF
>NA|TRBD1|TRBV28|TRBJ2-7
TGTGCCAGCACTCGATACCGACAGGGGCCCACCGAGCAGTACTTC
CASTRYRQGPTEQYF
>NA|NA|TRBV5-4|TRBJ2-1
TGTGCCAGCAGCGTCCCACAGGGGGGGAACAATGAGCAGTTCTTC
CASSVPQGGNNEQFF
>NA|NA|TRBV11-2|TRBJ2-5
TGTGCCAGCAGTTCGGTGGCGGCGGGGATAGAGACCCAGTACTTC
CASSSVAAGIETQYF
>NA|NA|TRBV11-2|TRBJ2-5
TGTGCCAGCAGCACCAGACAGGCGCTGCGGACCCAGTACTTC
CASSTRQALRTQYF
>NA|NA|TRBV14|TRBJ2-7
TGTGCCAGCAGCCAAGGGACTGCTCCTACCGAGCAGTACTTC
CASSQGTAPTEQYF
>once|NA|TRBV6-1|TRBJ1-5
TGTGCCAGCAGTGAAGTTCCCGGTCAGCCCCAGCATTTT
CASSEVPGQPQHF
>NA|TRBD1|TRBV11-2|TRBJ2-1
TGTGCCAGCAGTGTTAGACGGGACAGGGTCCACAATGAGCAGTTCTTC
CASSVRRDRVHNEQFF
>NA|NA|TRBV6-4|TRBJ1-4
TGTGCCAGCAAATTGGATCAGGGTGACGAAAAACTGTTTTTT
CASKLDQGDEKLFF
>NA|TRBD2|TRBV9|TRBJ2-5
TGTGCCAGCAGCCGACTAGCGGGAGAGGGGCCCGGGGAGACCCAGTACTTC
CASSRLAGEGPGETQYF